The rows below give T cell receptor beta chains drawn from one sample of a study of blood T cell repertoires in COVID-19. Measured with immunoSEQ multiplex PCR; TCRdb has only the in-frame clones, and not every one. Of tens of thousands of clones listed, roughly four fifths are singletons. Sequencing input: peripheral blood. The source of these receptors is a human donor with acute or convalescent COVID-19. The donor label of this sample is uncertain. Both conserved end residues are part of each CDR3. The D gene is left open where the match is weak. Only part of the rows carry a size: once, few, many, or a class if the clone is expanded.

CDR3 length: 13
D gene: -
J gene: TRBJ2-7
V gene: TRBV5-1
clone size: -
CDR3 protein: CASRVGSGDEQYF
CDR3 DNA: TGCGCCAGCAGAGTCGGGAGCGGAGACGAGCAGTACTTC

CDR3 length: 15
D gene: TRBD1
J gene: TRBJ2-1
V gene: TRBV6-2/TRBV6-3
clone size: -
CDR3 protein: CASSYSGTGYNEQFF
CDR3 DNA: TGTGCCAGCAGTTACTCTGGGACAGGGTACAATGAGCAGTTCTTC

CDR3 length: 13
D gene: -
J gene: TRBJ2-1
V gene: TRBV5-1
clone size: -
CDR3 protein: CASSPTGNNEQFF
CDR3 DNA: TGCGCCAGCAGCCCAACAGGTAACAATGAGCAGTTCTTC

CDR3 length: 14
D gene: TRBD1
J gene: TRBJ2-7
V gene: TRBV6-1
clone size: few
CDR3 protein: CASSEYRGSYEQYF
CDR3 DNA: TGTGCCAGCAGTGAATACAGGGGCTCCTACGAGCAGTACTTC

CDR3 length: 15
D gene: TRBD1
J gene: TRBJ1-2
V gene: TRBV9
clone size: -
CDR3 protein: CASSPGTGGSYGYTF
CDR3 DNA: TGTGCCAGCAGCCCAGGGACAGGGGGTTCCTATGGCTACACCTTC

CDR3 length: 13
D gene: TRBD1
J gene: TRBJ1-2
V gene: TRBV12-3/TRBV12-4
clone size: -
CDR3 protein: CASSKGQGEGYTF
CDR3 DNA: TGTGCCAGCAGCAAGGGACAGGGCGAAGGCTACACCTTC

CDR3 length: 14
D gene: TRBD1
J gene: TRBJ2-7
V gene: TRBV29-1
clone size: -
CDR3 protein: CSVEGTGQTYEQYF
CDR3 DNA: TGCAGCGTTGAAGGGACAGGGCAAACCTACGAGCAGTACTTC

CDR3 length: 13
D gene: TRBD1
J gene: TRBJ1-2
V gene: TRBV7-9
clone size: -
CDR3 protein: CASSYRGNYGYTF
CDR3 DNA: TGTGCCAGCAGCTACAGGGGCAACTATGGCTACACCTTC

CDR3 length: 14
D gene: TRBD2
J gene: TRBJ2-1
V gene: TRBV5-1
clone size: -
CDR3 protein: CASSLTSGVYEQFF
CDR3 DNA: TGCGCCAGCAGCTTAACTAGCGGGGTCTATGAGCAGTTCTTC

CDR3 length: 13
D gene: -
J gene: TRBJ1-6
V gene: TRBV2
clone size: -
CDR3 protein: CATRGGVNSPLHF
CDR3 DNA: TGTGCCACCCGGGGAGGGGTTAATTCACCCCTCCACTTT

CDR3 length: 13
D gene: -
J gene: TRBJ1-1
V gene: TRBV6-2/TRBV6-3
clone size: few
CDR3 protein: CASSPQLTEEAFF
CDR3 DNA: TGTGCCAGCAGCCCCCAATTAACAGAAGAAGCTTTCTTT

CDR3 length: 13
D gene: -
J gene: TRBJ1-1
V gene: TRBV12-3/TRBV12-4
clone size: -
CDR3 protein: CASTGDVNTEAFF
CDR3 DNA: TGTGCCAGCACAGGGGACGTGAACACTGAAGCTTTCTTT

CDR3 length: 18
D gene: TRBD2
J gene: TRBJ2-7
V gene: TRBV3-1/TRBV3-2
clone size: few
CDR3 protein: CASSQDRDSGRLIYEQYF
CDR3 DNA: TGTGCCAGCAGCCAAGATCGGGATAGCGGGAGGTTAATCTACGAGCAGTACTTC

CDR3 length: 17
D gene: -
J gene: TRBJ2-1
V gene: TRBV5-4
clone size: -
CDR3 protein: CASSLDLFASSYNEQFF
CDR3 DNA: TGTGCCAGCAGCTTGGATCTTTTTGCGAGCTCCTACAATGAGCAGTTCTTC

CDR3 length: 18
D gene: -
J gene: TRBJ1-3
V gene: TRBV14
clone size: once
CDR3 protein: CASSQAPFPRGSGNTIYF
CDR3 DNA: TGTGCCAGCAGCCAAGCCCCCTTTCCCAGGGGCTCTGGAAACACCATATATTTT

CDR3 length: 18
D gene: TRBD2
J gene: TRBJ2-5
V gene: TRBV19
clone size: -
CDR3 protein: CASSSRPRSASGKETQYF
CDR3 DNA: TGTGCCAGTAGTTCCCGCCCCCGGTCGGCTAGCGGGAAAGAGACCCAGTACTTC

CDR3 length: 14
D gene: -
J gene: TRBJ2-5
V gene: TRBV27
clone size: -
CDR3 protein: CASSSFLTGETQYF
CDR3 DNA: TGTGCCAGCAGCTCTTTCCTAACCGGGGAGACCCAGTACTTC

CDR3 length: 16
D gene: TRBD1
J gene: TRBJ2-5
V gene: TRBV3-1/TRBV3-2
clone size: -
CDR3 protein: CASSQGTGVTSETQYF
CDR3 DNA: TGTGCCAGCAGCCAAGGGACAGGGGTTACTTCGGAGACCCAGTACTTC

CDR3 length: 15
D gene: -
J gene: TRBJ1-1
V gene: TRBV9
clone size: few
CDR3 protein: CASSPPRGMRTEAFF
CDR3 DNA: TGTGCCAGCAGCCCCCCTAGGGGGATGCGGACTGAAGCTTTCTTT

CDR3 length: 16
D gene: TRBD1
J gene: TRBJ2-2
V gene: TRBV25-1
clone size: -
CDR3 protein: CASSVQGIGNTGELFF
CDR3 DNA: TGTGCCAGCAGTGTACAGGGGATTGGAAACACCGGGGAGCTGTTTTTT

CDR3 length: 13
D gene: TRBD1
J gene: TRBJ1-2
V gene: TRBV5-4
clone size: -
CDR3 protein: CASSTGTAYGYTF
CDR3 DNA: TGTGCCAGCAGCACGGGGACAGCCTATGGCTACACCTTC

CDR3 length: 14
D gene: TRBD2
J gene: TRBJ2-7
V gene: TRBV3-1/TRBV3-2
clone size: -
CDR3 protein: CASSQAGGTYEQYF
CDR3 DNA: TGTGCCAGCAGCCAGGCGGGAGGTACCTACGAGCAGTACTTC

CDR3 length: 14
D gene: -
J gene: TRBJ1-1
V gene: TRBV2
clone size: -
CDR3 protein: CASSELELSTEAFF
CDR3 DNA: TGTGCCAGCAGTGAATTGGAGCTGTCCACTGAAGCTTTCTTT

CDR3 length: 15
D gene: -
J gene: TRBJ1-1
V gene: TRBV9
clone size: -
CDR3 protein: CASSVVTQPNTEAFF
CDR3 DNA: TGTGCCAGCAGCGTAGTAACACAGCCGAACACTGAAGCTTTCTTT

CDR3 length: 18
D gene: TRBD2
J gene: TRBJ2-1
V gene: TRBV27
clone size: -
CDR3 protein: CASSLNPGTSGRLNEQFF
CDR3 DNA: TGTGCCAGCAGCTTAAACCCCGGGACTAGCGGGAGGCTCAATGAGCAGTTCTTC

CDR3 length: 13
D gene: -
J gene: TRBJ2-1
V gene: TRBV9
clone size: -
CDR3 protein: CASSGPGYNEQFF
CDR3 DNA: TGTGCCAGCAGCGGACCAGGCTACAATGAGCAGTTCTTC

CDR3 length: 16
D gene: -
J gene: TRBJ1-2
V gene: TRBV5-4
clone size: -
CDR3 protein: CASSLDWTNALHGYTF
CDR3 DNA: TGTGCCAGCAGCTTGGATTGGACAAACGCATTACATGGCTACACCTTC

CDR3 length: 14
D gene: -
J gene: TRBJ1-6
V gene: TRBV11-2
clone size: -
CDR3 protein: CASSLGGYNSPLHF
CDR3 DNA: TGTGCCAGCAGCTTAGGAGGGTATAATTCACCCCTCCACTTT

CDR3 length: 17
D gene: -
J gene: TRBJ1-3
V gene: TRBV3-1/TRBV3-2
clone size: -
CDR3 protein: CASSHLDRHRTGNTIYF
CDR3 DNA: TGTGCCAGCAGCCACCTCGACAGGCATAGGACAGGAAACACCATATATTTT

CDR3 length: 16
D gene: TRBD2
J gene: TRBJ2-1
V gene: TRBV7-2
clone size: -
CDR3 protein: CASSPRAGGAYNEQFF
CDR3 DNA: TGTGCCAGCAGCCCGCGCGCCGGGGGGGCCTACAATGAGCAGTTCTTC

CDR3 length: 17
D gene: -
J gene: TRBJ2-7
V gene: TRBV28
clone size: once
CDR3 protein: CASSLDSLQAGPYEQYF
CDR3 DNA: TGTGCCAGCAGTCTTGACAGCCTACAAGCGGGTCCCTACGAGCAGTACTTC

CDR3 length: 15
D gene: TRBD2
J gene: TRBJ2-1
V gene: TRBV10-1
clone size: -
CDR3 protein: CASSEGTSGSNEQFF
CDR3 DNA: TGCGCCAGCAGTGAGGGGACTAGCGGGAGCAATGAGCAGTTCTTC

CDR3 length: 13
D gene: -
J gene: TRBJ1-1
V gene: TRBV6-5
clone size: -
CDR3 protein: CASSSWEDTEAFF
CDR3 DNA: TGTGCCAGCAGTTCCTGGGAGGACACTGAAGCTTTCTTT

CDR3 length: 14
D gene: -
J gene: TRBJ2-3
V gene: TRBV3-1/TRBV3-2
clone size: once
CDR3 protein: CASSQAQSTDTQYF
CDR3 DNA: TGTGCCAGCAGCCAAGCACAGAGCACAGATACGCAGTATTTT

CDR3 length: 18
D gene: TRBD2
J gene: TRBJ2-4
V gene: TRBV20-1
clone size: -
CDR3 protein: CSASERTSGRLAKNIQYF
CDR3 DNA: TGCAGTGCAAGTGAAAGGACTAGCGGAAGGCTAGCCAAAAACATTCAGTACTTC

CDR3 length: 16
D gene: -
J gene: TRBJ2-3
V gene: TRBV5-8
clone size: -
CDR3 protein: CASSLAGKPFTDTQYF
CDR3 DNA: TGTGCCAGCAGCTTGGCGGGGAAACCATTCACAGATACGCAGTATTTT

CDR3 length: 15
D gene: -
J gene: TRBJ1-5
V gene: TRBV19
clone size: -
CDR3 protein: CASMPQGNSNQPQHF
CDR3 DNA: TGTGCCAGTATGCCTCAGGGAAATAGCAATCAGCCCCAGCATTTT

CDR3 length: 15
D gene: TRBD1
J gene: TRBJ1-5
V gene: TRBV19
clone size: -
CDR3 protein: CASSPPETGVQPQHF
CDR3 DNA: TGTGCCAGTAGTCCCCCGGAGACAGGGGTTCAGCCCCAGCATTTT

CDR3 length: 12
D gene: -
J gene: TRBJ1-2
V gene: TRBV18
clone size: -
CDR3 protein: CASSSTVYGYTF
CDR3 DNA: TGTGCCAGCTCATCTACAGTCTATGGCTACACCTTC

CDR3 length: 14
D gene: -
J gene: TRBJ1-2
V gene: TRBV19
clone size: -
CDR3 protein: CASSIPAGNYGYTF
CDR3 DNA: TGTGCCAGTAGTATCCCGGCGGGCAACTATGGCTACACCTTC

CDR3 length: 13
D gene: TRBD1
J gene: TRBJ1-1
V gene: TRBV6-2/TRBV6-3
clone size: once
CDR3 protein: CASSSTGLTEAFF
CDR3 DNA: TGTGCCAGCAGTTCGACAGGGTTAACTGAAGCTTTCTTT

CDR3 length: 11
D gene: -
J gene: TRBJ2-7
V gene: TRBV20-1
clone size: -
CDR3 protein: CSAAPSSEQYF
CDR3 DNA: TGCAGTGCTGCCCCCTCCAGCGAGCAGTACTTC

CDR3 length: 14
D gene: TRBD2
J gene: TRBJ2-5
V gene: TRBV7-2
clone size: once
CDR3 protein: CASSLTGGPGTQYF
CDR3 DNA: TGTGCCAGCAGCTTAACGGGGGGGCCGGGGACCCAGTACTTC

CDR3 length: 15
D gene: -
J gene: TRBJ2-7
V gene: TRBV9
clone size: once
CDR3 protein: CASSSRDTSSYEQYF
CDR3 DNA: TGTGCCAGCAGCTCACGGGACACATCCTCCTACGAGCAGTACTTC

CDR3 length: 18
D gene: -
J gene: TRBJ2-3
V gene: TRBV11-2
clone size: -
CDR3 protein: CASSLGAWAGTSTDTQYF
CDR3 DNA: TGTGCCAGCAGCTTAGGCGCATGGGCCGGGACTAGCACAGATACGCAGTATTTT

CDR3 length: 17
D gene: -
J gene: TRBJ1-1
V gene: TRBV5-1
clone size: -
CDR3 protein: CASSLEGVGPRNTEAFF
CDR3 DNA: TGCGCCAGCAGCTTGGAGGGGGTCGGGCCGAGGAACACTGAAGCTTTCTTT

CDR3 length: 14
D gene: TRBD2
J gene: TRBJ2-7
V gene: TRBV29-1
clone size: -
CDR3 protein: CSVGSSGGSYEQYF
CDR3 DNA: TGCAGCGTTGGGAGTAGCGGGGGCTCCTACGAGCAGTACTTC

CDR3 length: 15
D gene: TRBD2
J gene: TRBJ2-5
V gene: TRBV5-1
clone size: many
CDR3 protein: CASSLAGALKETQYF
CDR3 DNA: TGCGCCAGCAGCTTAGCGGGGGCTTTAAAAGAGACCCAGTACTTC

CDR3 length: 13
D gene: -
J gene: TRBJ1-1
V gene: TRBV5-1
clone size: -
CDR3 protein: CASSSSGPYAAFF
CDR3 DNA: TGCGCCAGCAGCTCATCTGGCCCATATGCAGCTTTCTTT

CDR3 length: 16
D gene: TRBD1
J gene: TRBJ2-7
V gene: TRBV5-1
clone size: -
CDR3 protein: CASSISRQGASYEQYF
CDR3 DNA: TGCGCCAGCAGCATATCGCGACAGGGGGCAAGCTACGAGCAGTACTTC

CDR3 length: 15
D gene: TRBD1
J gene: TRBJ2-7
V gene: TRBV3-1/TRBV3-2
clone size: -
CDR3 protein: CASSQAGTGTYEQYF
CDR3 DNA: TGTGCCAGCAGCCAAGCCGGGACAGGGACCTACGAGCAGTACTTC

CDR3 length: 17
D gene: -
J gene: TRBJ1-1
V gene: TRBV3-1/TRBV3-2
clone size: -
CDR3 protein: CASSQVRLFRRNTEAFF
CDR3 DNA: TGTGCCAGCAGCCAAGTTCGACTATTCCGGCGGAACACTGAAGCTTTCTTT